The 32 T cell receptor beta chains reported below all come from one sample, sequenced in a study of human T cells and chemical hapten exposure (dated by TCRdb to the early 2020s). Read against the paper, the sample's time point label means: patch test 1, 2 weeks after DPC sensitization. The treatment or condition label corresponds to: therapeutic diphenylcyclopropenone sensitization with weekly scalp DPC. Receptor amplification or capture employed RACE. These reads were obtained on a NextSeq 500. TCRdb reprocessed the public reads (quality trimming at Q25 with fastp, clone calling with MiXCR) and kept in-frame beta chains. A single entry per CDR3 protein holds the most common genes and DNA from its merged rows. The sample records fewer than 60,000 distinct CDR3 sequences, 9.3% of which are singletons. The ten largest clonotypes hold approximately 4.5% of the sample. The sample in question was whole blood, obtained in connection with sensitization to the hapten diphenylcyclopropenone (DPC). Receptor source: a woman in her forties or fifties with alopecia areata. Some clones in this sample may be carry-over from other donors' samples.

CDR3 protein: CSVSNDYGYTF. The CDR3, as DNA: TGCAGCGTTAGCAACGACTATGGCTACACCTTC. This chain connects TRBV29-1 to TRBJ1-2; D is undetermined. Germline V gene sequence: CDR1 SQVTM, CDR2 ANQGSEA. Trimming shortened V by 5 bases and J by 3 bases, and 7 bases separated the two germline ends. CDR3 length: 11 amino acids.

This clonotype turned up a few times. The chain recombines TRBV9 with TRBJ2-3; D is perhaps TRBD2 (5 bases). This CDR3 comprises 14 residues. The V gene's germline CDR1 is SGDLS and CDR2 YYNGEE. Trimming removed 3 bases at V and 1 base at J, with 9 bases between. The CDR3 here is CASSAWRGTDTQYF. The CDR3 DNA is TGTGCCAGCAGCGCTTGGCGGGGCACAGATACGCAGTATTTT.

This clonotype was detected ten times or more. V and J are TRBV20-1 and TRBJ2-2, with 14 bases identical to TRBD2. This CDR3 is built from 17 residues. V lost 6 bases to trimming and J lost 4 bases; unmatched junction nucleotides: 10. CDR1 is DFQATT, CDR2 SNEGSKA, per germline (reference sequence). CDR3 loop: CSASRGGLAGVTGELFF. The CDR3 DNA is TGCAGTGCGAGTAGGGGGGGACTAGCGGGAGTCACCGGGGAGCTGTTTTTT.

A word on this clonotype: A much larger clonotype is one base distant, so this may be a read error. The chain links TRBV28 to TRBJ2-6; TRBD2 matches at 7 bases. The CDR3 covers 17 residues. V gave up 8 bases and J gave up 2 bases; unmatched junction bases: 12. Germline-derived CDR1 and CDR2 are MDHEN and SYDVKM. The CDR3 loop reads CASQRGGMLPGANVLTF. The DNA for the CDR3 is TGTGCCAGCCAAAGGGGAGGGATGCTCCCTGGGGCCAACGTCCTGACTTTC.

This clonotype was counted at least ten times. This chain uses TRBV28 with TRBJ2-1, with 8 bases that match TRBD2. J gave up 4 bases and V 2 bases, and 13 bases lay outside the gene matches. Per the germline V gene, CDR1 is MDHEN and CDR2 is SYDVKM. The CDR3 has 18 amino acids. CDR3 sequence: CASSLSLYAGGLYNEQFF. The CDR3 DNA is TGTGCCAGCAGTTTAAGTTTGTACGCGGGAGGCCTGTACAATGAGCAGTTCTTC.

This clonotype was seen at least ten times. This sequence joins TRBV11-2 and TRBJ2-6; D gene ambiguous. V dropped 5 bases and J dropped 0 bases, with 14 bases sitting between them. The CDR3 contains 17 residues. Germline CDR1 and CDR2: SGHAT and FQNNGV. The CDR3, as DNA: TGTGCCAGCAGCCGGGCCGGAACCCGCTCTGGGGCCAACGTCCTGACTTTC. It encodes CASSRAGTRSGANVLTF.

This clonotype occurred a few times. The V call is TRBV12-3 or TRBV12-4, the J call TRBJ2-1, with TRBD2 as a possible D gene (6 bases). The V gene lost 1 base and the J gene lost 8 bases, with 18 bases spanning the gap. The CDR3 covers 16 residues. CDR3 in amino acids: CASSLGVAARGYEQFF. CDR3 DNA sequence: TGTGCCAGCAGTTTAGGGGTAGCGGCCCGAGGGTATGAGCAGTTCTTC.

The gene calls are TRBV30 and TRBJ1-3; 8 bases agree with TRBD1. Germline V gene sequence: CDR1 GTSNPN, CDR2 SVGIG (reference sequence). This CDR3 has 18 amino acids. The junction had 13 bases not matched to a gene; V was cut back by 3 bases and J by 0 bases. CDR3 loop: CAWRGFGQGVFSGNTIYF. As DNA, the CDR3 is TGTGCCTGGAGAGGCTTTGGACAGGGAGTCTTCTCTGGAAACACCATATATTTT.

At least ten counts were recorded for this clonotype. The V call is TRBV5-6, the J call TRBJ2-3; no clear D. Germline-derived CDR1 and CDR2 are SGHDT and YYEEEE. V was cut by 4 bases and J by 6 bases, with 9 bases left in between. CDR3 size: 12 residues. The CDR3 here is CASSVNLDTQYF. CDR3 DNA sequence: TGTGCCAGCAGCGTCAACCTGGATACGCAGTATTTT.

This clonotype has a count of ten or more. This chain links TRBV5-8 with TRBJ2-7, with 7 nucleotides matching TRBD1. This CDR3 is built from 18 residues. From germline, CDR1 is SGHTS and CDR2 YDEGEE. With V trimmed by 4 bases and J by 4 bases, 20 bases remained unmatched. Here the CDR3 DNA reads TGTGCCAGCAGCCCAACTGGCACAGGGGCCGGAGTCTATTACGAGCAGTACTTC. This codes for CASSPTGTGAGVYYEQYF.

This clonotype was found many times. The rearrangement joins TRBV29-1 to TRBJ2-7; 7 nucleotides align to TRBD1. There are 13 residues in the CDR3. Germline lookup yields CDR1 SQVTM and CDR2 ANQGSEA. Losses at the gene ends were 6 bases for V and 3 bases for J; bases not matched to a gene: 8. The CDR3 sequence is CSVTRTGVYEQYF. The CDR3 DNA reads TGCAGCGTGACGAGGACAGGCGTCTACGAGCAGTACTTC.

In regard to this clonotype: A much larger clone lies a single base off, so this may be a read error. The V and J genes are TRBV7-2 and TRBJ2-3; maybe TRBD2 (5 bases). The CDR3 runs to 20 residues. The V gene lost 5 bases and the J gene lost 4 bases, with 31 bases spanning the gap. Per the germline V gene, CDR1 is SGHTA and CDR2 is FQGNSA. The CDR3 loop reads CASSLSEKLDSSWWADTQYF. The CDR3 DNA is TGTGCCAGCAGCCTTAGCGAGAAGCTGGATAGTTCTTGGTGGGCAGATACGCAGTATTTT.

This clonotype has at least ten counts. CDR3 nucleotide sequence: TGTGCCAGCAGTTATCCGCAGGGGATTTACAATGAGCAGTTCTTC. Translating it yields CASSYPQGIYNEQFF. The chain carries TRBV6-2 or TRBV6-3 and TRBJ2-1; possible D gene TRBD1, 6 bases. Germline V gene lookup returns CDR1 MNHEY and CDR2 SVGEGT. With 3 bases removed from V and 4 bases from J, the gap between germline ends came to 13 bases. The CDR3 covers 15 residues.

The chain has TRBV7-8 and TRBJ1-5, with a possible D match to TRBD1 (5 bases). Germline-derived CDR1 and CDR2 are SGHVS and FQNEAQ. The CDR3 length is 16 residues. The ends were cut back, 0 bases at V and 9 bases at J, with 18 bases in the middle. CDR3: CASSLASSGPWGPQHF. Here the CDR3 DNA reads TGTGCCAGCAGCTTAGCGTCTTCGGGGCCCTGGGGGCCCCAGCATTTT.

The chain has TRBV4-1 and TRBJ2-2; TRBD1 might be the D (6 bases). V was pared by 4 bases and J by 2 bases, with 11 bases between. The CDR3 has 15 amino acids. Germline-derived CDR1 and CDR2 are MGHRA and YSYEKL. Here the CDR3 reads CASSLGHGNTGELFF. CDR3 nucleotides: TGCGCCAGCAGCCTGGGACACGGAAACACCGGGGAGCTGTTTTTT.

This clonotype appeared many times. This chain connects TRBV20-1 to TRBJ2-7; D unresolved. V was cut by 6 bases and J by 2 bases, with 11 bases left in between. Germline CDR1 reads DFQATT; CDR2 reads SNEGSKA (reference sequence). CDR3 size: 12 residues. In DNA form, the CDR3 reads TGCAGTGCCCAGGTCAAGACCTACGAGCAGTACTTC. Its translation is CSAQVKTYEQYF.

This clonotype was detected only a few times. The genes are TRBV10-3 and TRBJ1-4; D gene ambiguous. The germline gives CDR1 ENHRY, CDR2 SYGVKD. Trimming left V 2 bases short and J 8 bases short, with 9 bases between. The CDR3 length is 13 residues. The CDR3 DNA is TGTGCCATCAGTGAGCCCACGGACGAAAAACTGTTTTTT. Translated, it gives CAISEPTDEKLFF.

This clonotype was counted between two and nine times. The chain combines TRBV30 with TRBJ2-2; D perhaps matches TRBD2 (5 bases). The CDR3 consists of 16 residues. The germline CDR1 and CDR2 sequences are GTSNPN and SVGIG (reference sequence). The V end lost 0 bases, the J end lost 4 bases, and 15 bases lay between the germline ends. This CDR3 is CAWSVERGWGTGELFF. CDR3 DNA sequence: TGTGCCTGGAGTGTTGAAAGAGGGTGGGGCACCGGGGAGCTGTTTTTT.

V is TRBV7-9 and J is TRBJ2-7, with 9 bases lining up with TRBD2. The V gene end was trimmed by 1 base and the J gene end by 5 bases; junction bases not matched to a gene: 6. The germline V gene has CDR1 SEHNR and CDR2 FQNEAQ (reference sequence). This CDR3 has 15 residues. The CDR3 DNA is TGTGCCAGCAGCTTAGGACTAGCGGACCGGCACGAGCAGTACTTC. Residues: CASSLGLADRHEQYF.

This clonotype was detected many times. CDR3 residues: CASGPLGADTQYF. DNA for the CDR3: TGTGCCAGCGGCCCGCTAGGGGCGGATACGCAGTATTTT. The V and J genes are TRBV12-3 or TRBV12-4 and TRBJ2-3, with D perhaps TRBD1 (5 bases). V was pared by 8 bases and J by 6 bases, with 15 bases between. This CDR3 region has 13 residues.

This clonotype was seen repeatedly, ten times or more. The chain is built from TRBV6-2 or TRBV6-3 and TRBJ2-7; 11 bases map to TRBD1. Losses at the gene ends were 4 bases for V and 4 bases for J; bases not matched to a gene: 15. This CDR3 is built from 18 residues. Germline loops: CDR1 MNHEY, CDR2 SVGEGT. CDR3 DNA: TGTGCCAGCAGTTTCACCCTGAGATGGGACAGGGGGTTATACGAGCAGTACTTC. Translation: CASSFTLRWDRGLYEQYF.

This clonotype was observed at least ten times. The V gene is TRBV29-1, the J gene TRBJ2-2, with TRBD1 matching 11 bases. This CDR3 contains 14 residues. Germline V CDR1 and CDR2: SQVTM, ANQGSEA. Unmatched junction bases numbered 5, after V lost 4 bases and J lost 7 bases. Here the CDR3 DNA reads TGCAGCGTTGGAGGGGACAGGGGGGACGGGGAGCTGTTTTTT. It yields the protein CSVGGDRGDGELFF.

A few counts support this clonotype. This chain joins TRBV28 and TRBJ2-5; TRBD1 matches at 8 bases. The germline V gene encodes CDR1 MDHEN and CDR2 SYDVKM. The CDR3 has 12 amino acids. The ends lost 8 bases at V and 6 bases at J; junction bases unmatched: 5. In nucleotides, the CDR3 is TGTGCCAGCGGACAGGGCAGAAAGACCCAGTACTTC. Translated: CASGQGRKTQYF.

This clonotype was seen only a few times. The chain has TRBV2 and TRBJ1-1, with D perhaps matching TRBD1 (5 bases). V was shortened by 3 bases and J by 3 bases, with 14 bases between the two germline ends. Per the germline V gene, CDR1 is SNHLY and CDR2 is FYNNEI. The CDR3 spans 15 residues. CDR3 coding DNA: TGTGCCAGCAGTGATTGGGGGGAAGCTTACACTGAAGCTTTCTTT. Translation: CASSDWGEAYTEAFF.

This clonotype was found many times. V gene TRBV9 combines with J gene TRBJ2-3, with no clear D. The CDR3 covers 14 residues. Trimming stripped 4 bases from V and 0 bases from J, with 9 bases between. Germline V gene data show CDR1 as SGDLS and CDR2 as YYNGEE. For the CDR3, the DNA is TGTGCCAGCAGCTGGGCCTCTAGCACAGATACGCAGTATTTT. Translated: CASSWASSTDTQYF.

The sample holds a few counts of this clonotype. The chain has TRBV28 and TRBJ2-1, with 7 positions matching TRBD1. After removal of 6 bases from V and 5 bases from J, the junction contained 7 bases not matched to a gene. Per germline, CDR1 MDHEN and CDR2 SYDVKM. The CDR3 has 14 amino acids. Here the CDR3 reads CASSYSGQNNEQFF. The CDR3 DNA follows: TGTGCCAGCAGCTATTCGGGACAGAACAATGAGCAGTTCTTC.

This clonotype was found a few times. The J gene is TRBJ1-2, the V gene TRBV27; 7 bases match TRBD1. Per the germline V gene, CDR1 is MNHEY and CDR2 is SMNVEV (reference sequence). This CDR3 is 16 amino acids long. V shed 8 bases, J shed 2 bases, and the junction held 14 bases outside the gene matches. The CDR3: CASFSLTGRGNYGYTF. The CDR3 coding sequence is TGTGCCAGCTTCTCCCTGACAGGGAGAGGGAACTATGGCTACACCTTC.

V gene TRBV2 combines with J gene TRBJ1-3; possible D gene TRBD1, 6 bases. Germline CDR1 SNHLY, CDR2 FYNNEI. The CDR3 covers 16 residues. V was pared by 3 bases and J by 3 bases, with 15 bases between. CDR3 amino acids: CASSDHSGGDGNTIYF. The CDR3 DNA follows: TGTGCCAGCAGTGACCATTCCGGGGGCGATGGAAACACCATATATTTT. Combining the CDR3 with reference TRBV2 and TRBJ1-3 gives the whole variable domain EPEVTQTPSHQVTQMGQEVILRCVPISNHLYFYWYRQILGQKVEFLVSFYNNEISEKSEIFDDQFSVERPDGSNFTLKIRSTKLEDSAMYFCASSDHSGGDGNTIYFGEGSWLTVV.

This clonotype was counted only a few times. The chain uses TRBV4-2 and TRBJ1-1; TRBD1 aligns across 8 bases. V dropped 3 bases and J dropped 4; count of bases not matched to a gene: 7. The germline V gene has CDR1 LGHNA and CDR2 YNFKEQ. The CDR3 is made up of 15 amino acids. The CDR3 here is CASSHRQGPGTEAFF. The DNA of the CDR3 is TGTGCCAGCAGCCACCGACAGGGGCCGGGCACTGAAGCTTTCTTT.

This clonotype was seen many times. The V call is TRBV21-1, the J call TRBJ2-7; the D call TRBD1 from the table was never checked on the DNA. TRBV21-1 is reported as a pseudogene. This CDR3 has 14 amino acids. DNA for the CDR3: TGTGCCAGCAGCCCACGGGACAGCTCCTACGAGCAGTACTTC. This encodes CASSPRDSSYEQYF.

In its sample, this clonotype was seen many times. This CDR3 is CASSLTAPTQEKLFF. The CDR3 bases are TGCGCCAGCAGCTTGACGGCGCCTACGCAGGAAAAACTGTTTTTT. The chain joins TRBV5-1 to TRBJ1-4; unclear D gene. Germline V gene data show CDR1 as SGHRS and CDR2 as YFSETQ. V was pared by 1 base and J by 8 bases, with 15 bases between. The CDR3 spans 15 residues.

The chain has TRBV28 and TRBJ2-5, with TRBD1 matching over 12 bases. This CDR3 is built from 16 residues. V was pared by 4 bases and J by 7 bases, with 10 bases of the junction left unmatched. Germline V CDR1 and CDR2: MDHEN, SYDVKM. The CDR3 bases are TGTGCCAGCAGTTATAGCGGGACAGGGGGCGGTGGGACCCAGTACTTC. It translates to CASSYSGTGGGGTQYF. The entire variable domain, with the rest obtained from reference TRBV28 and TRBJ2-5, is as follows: DVKVTQSSRYLVKRTGEKVFLECVQDMDHENMFWYRQDPGLGLRLIYFSYDVKMKEKGDIPEGYSVSREKKERFSLILESASTNQTSMYLCASSYSGTGGGGTQYFGPGTRLLVL.